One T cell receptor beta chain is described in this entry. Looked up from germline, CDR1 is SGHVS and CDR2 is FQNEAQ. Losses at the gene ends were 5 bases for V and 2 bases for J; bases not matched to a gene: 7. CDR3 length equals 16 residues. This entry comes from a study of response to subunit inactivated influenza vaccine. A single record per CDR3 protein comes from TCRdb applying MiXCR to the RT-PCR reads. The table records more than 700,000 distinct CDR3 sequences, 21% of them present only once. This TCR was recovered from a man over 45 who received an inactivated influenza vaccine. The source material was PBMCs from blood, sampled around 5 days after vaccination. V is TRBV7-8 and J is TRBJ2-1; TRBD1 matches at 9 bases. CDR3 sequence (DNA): TGTGCCAGCAGCCCTCCCCGGGACAGGGCCTACAATGAGCAGTTCTTC. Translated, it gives CASSPPRDRAYNEQFF.